Listed here are 15 T cell receptor beta chains from one sample, sequenced in a study of OX40 agonist ivuxolimab in advanced cancers. Sequenced by immunoSEQ multiplex PCR; TCRdb stores in-frame clones only, minus some. Among tens of thousands of clones listed, 85% were seen once. Material: CD4+ or CD8+ T cells sorted from blood, obtained in a trial of the OX40 agonist ivuxolimab. These receptors all come from an adult with an advanced solid tumor such as melanoma, head and neck, liver or kidney cancer.

This sequence joins TRBV19 and TRBJ1-1; 7 bases match TRBD1. This CDR3 is built from 14 residues. Per the germline V gene, CDR1 is LNHDA and CDR2 is SQIVND (reference sequence). V shed 6 bases and J 4 bases; nucleotides not matched to a gene: 8. CDR3 residues: CASSQTGEGTEAFF. For the CDR3, the DNA is TGTGCCAGTAGCCAAACAGGGGAGGGCACTGAAGCTTTCTTT.

The chain combines TRBV7-9 with TRBJ2-3; 8 bases align to TRBD2. With V trimmed by 6 bases and J by 1 base, 12 bases remained unmatched. This CDR3 is 17 amino acids long. Germline loops: CDR1 SEHNR, CDR2 FQNEAQ (reference sequence). In nucleotides, the CDR3 is TGTGCCAGCAGGTCCCCCCCAGCGGGGGTTGGCACAGATACGCAGTATTTT. Its protein product is CASRSPPAGVGTDTQYF. Combining the CDR3 with reference TRBV7-9 and TRBJ2-3 gives the whole variable domain DTGVSQNPRHKITKRGQNVTFRCDPISEHNRLYWYRQTLGQGPEFLTYFQNEAQLEKSRLLSDRFSAERPKGSFSTLEIQRTEQGDSAMYLCASRSPPAGVGTDTQYFGPGTRLTVL.

This clone was picked up a small number of times. V is TRBV19 and J is TRBJ1-1; TRBD1 might be the D (5 bases). CDR1 and CDR2 from the germline V gene are LNHDA and SQIVND (reference sequence). CDR3 size: 13 residues. V was trimmed by 6 bases and J by 7 bases, leaving 15 bases between them. The CDR3 nucleotides read TGTGCCAGTAGAAACACCCAGGGCCTTGAAGCTTTCTTT. Amino acid sequence: CASRNTQGLEAFF.

V and J are TRBV5-4 and TRBJ2-7, with 8 bases aligning to TRBD1. The junction had 5 bases not matched to a gene; V was cut back by 1 base and J by 2 bases. CDR1 is SGHNT, CDR2 YYREEE, per germline (reference sequence). This CDR3 spans 15 amino acids. The CDR3 spells CASSLQQGATYEQYF. CDR3 nucleotide sequence: TGTGCCAGCAGCTTGCAGCAGGGGGCCACCTACGAGCAGTACTTC.

The chain recombines TRBV14 with TRBJ2-1, with D unclear. The ends were cut back, 1 base at V and 6 bases at J, with 7 bases in the middle. This CDR3 has 13 residues. Per the germline V gene, CDR1 is SGHDN and CDR2 is FVKESK. The DNA of the CDR3 is TGTGCCAGCAGCCAAGTAGCTACCAATGAGCAGTTCTTC. It codes for CASSQVATNEQFF.

The V and J genes are TRBV5-4 and TRBJ2-7; TRBD1 is a possible D gene (6 bases). The CDR3 runs to 14 residues. The germline V and J ends were trimmed by 2 bases and 2 bases, with 11 bases remaining between them. In germline, CDR1 is SGHNT, CDR2 YYREEE (reference sequence). DNA of the CDR3: TGTGCCAGCAGCTTTAACAGGGTTGCCTACGAGCAGTACTTC. This encodes CASSFNRVAYEQYF.

This chain links TRBV19 with TRBJ2-6; D is uncertain. Germline CDR1 is LNHDA and CDR2 is SQIVND (reference sequence). The CDR3 has 14 amino acids. Trimming took 7 bases from V and 0 from J, leaving 7 bases between them. In DNA form, the CDR3 reads TGTGCCAGTACGTTGAGCTCTGGGGCCAACGTCCTGACTTTC. Its protein product is CASTLSSGANVLTF.

V is TRBV7-6 and J is TRBJ2-1, with D possibly TRBD2 on 6 matching bases. Germline assignment: CDR1 SGHVS and CDR2 FNYEAQ. The CDR3 runs to 16 residues. The germline V and J ends were trimmed by 0 bases and 3 bases, with 12 bases remaining between them. The CDR3: CASSLAPAGSYNEQFF. The CDR3, as DNA: TGTGCCAGCAGCTTAGCTCCTGCGGGGAGCTACAATGAGCAGTTCTTC.

The V call is TRBV5-1, the J call TRBJ1-3; TRBD1 matches at 7 bases. Unmatched junction bases numbered 4, after V lost 4 bases and J lost 3 bases. CDR3 length equals 14 residues. Germline V CDR1 and CDR2: SGHRS, YFSETQ. The CDR3 region has the DNA TGCGCCAGCAGCGCCGCAGGGGGTGGAAACACCATATATTTT. This codes for CASSAAGGGNTIYF. Drawing the rest from reference TRBV5-1 and TRBJ1-3, the complete variable domain is KAGVTQTPRYLIKTRGQQVTLSCSPISGHRSVSWYQQTPGQGLQFLFEYFSETQRNKGNFPGRFSGRQFSNSRSEMNVSTLELGDSALYLCASSAAGGGNTIYFGEGSWLTVV.

This clone is a singleton in its sample. CDR3 DNA: TGTGCCAGCAGCTTAGATAGCGGGGGGGCCACATACGAGCAGTACTTC. Protein product: CASSLDSGGATYEQYF. This chain joins TRBV7-6 and TRBJ2-7; TRBD2 agrees at 11 bases. The junction had 6 bases not matched to a gene; V was cut back by 1 base and J by 4 bases. Germline V CDR1 and CDR2: SGHVS, FNYEAQ. This CDR3 has 16 amino acids.

The V gene is TRBV7-9, the J gene TRBJ2-5, with D hard to call. The V end was cut by 1 base, the J end by 12 bases, with 0 bases between. CDR1 is SEHNR and CDR2 is FQNEAQ in the germline V gene (reference sequence). This CDR3 region has 8 residues. In DNA form, the CDR3 reads TGTGCCAGCAGCTTAGAGTACTTC. It encodes CASSLEYF.

V is TRBV9 and J is TRBJ1-2; a weak D match, TRBD1 (6 bases). The CDR3 runs to 13 residues. Germline loops: CDR1 SGDLS, CDR2 YYNGEE. Trimming removed 0 bases at V and 5 bases at J, with 8 bases between. The CDR3 nucleotides are TGTGCCAGCAGCGTAGGGGGGGCATATGGCTACACCTTC. Encoded protein: CASSVGGAYGYTF.

CDR3 sequence: CASSIGGAGTASTDTQYF. CDR3 sequence (DNA): TGTGCCAGTAGTATAGGGGGAGCGGGGACAGCTAGCACAGATACGCAGTATTTT. V gene TRBV19 combines with J gene TRBJ2-3; either TRBD1 or TRBD2 may fit D (7 bases each). Trimming removed 1 base at V and 0 bases at J, with 17 bases between. CDR3 length: 18 amino acids. Germline V gene lookup returns CDR1 LNHDA and CDR2 SQIVND (reference sequence).

The chain has TRBV15 and TRBJ1-5, with D uncertain. The CDR3 has 15 amino acids. Trimming stripped 0 bases from V and 1 base from J, with 7 bases between. Per germline, CDR1 LNHNV and CDR2 YYDKDF (reference sequence). CDR3 DNA sequence: TGTGCCACCAGCAGAGATGGGGAAAGCAATCAGCCCCAGCATTTT. Encoded protein: CATSRDGESNQPQHF.

The chain employs TRBV9 and TRBJ1-4, with a tentative D call TRBD1 (5 bases). V was clipped by 6 bases and J by 7 bases, with 16 bases between them. The CDR3 runs to 14 residues. Germline V gene data show CDR1 as SGDLS and CDR2 as YYNGEE. CDR3 amino acids: CASTRDGGSEKLFF. In DNA, the CDR3 is TGTGCCAGCACCCGAGACGGGGGGAGTGAAAAACTGTTTTTT.